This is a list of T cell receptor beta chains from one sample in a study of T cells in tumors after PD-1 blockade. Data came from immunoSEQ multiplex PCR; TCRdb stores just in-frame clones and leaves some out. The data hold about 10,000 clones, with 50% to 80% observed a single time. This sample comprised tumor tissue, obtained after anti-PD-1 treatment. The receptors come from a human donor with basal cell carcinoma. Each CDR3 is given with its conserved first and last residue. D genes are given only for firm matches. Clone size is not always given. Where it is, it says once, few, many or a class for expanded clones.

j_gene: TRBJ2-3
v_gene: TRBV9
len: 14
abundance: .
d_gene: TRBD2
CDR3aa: CASSVEAGVDTQYF
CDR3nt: TGTGCCAGCAGCGTAGAAGCGGGGGTGGATACGCAGTATTTT

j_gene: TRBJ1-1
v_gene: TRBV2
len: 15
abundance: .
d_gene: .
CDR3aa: CASSGWQGGGTEAFF
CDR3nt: TGTGCCAGCAGTGGCTGGCAGGGCGGGGGCACTGAAGCTTTCTTT

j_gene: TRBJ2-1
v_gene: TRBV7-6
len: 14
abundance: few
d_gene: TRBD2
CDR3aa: CASSLDAGGHEQFF
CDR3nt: TGTGCCAGCAGCTTAGATGCGGGGGGCCATGAGCAGTTCTTC

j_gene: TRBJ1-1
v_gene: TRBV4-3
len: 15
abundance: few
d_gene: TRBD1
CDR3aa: CASSQLTGTPTEAFF
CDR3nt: TGCGCCAGCAGCCAATTGACAGGGACCCCCACTGAAGCTTTCTTT

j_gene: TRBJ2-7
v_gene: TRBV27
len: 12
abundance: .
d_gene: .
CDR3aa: CASSLRRYEQYF
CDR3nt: TGTGCCAGCAGTTTACGGCGATACGAGCAGTACTTC

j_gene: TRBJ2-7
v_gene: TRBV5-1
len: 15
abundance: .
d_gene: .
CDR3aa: CASSFLDSTDYEQYF
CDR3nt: TGCGCCAGCAGCTTCCTCGACTCAACCGACTACGAGCAGTACTTC

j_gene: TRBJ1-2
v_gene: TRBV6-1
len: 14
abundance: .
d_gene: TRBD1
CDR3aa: CASSRDSRNYGYTF
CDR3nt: TGTGCCAGCAGCCGGGACAGCCGTAACTATGGCTACACCTTC

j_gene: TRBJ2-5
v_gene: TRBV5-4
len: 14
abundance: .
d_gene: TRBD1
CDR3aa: CASSPGQGRETQYF
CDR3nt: TGTGCCAGCAGCCCGGGACAGGGCAGGGAGACCCAGTACTTC

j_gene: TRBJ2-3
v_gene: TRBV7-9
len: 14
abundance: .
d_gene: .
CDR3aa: CASSFREPTDTQYF
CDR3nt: TGTGCCAGCAGCTTCCGCGAGCCCACAGATACGCAGTATTTT

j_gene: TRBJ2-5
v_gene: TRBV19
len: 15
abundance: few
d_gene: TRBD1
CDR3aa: CASSMGGQGKETQYF
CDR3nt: TGTGCCAGTAGTATGGGGGGACAGGGGAAAGAGACCCAGTACTTC

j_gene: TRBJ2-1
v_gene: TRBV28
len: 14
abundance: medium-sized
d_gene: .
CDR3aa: CASSVSGTYNEQFF
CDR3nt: TGTGCCAGCAGTGTATCCGGCACCTACAATGAGCAGTTCTTC

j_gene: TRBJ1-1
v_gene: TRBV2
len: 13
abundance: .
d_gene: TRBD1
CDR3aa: CASHRGQGTEAFF
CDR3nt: TGTGCCAGCCACAGGGGGCAGGGCACTGAAGCTTTCTTT

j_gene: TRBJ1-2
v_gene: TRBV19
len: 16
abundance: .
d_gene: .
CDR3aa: CASSIGGVRRGNGYTF
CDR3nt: TGTGCCAGTAGTATAGGCGGCGTAAGACGAGGGAATGGCTACACCTTC

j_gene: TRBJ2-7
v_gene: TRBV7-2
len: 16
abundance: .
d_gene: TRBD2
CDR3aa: CASSLRPSGYSYEQYF
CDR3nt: TGTGCCAGCAGCTTAAGGCCTAGCGGGTACTCCTACGAGCAGTACTTC

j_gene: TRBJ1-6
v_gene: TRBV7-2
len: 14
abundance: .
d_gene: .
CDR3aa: CASRVPGGNSPLHF
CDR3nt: TGTGCCAGCAGAGTACCGGGGGGGAATTCACCCCTCCACTTT

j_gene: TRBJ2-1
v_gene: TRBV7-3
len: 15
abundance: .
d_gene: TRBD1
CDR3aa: CASSLDGTGSVEQFF
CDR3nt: TGTGCCAGCAGCTTAGATGGGACAGGGTCGGTGGAGCAGTTCTTC

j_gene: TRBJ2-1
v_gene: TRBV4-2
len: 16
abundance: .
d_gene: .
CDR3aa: CASSQVGRRSYNEQFF
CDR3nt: TGTGCCAGCAGCCAAGTAGGTAGGCGGTCTTACAATGAGCAGTTCTTC

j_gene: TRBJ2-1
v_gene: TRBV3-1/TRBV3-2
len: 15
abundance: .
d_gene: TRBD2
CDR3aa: CASSQLAVGYNEQFF
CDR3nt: TGTGCCAGCAGCCAACTAGCGGTGGGATACAATGAGCAGTTCTTC

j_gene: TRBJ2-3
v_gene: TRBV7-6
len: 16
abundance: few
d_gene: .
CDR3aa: CASTYSSGQRGDTQYF
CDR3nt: TGTGCCAGCACCTACTCCTCGGGACAGCGGGGAGATACGCAGTATTTT

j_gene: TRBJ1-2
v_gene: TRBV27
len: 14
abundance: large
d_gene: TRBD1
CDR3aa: CASRTQGANYGYTF
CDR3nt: TGTGCCAGCAGGACACAGGGGGCTAACTATGGCTACACCTTC